The 17 T cell receptor beta chains below all came from one sample that was sequenced in a study of blood T cells in healthy people across ages. A J-beta primer mix and a sample-barcoded 5' primer were used in a second PCR of roughly 6 to 11 cycles. TCRdb re-analysed the 5' RACE reads in MiXCR, keeping a single row per CDR3 protein. The table includes 600,000 to 800,000 distinct CDR3 sequences, approximately 52% detected once. The sequenced sample was blood. Receptors were obtained from a woman of 80 years or more in good health.

The CDR3 region is CASSGQAGETQYF. In DNA, the CDR3 is TGCGCCAGCAGCGGACAGGCGGGAGAGACCCAGTACTTC. The chain links TRBV5-1 to TRBJ2-5; 7 positions match TRBD1. Per the germline V gene, CDR1 is SGHRS and CDR2 is YFSETQ. J was trimmed by 4 bases and V by 4 bases; bases with no gene match: 4. The CDR3 runs 13 residues.

At least ten counts were recorded for this clonotype. The rearrangement links TRBV4-2 to TRBJ2-1; no reliable D call. From germline, CDR1 is LGHNA and CDR2 YNFKEQ. This CDR3 has 18 amino acids. Trimming shortened V by 0 bases and J by 0 bases, and 15 bases separated the two germline ends. Here the CDR3 DNA reads TGTGCCAGCAGCCAAGATCCTCTAGGGATAAGCTCCTACAATGAGCAGTTCTTC. Its translation: CASSQDPLGISSYNEQFF.

The genes are TRBV12-3 or TRBV12-4 and TRBJ1-2; D is ambiguous. V dropped 3 bases and J dropped 8 bases, with 13 bases sitting between them. CDR3 length: 13 amino acids. CDR3 DNA sequence: TGTGCCAGCAGTTTGGCTATGTCTGCCGGCTACACCTTC. Its protein is CASSLAMSAGYTF.

The V call is TRBV24-1, the J call TRBJ2-3; maybe TRBD2 (5 bases). The CDR3 is 16 residues long. V was pared by 3 bases and J by 5 bases, with 17 bases between. Germline-derived CDR1 and CDR2 are KGHDR and SFDVKD. In nucleotides, the CDR3 is TGTGCCACCAGTGATAGCAGGATAAGTCGGGGAGATACGCAGTATTTT. It encodes CATSDSRISRGDTQYF.

This clonotype came up a few times. This chain links TRBV19 with TRBJ2-1, with 9 bases lining up with TRBD1. From germline, CDR1 is LNHDA and CDR2 SQIVND (reference sequence). J was trimmed by 7 bases and V by 4 bases; bases with no gene match: 11. CDR3 length: 16 amino acids. CDR3 protein: CASSRSGTGKRNEQFF. CDR3 sequence (DNA): TGTGCCAGTAGTAGATCCGGGACAGGGAAACGAAATGAGCAGTTCTTC.

This clonotype was seen at least ten times. The V gene is TRBV27, the J gene TRBJ1-1; TRBD1 agrees at 7 bases. The ends lost 6 bases at V and 8 bases at J; junction bases unmatched: 9. CDR3 size: 13 residues. Germline CDR1 and CDR2: MNHEY and SMNVEV (reference sequence). For the CDR3, the DNA is TGTGCCAGCAGCCTTTTTGCGGGACAGGAAGCTTTCTTT. Amino acids: CASSLFAGQEAFF.

This clonotype showed up many times. This sequence joins TRBV12-3 or TRBV12-4 and TRBJ2-3; D is ambiguous. This CDR3 has 13 amino acids. With 5 bases removed from V and 2 bases from J, the gap between germline ends came to 8 bases. The CDR3, as DNA: TGTGCCAGCAGTCGCCGGGCCACAGATACGCAGTATTTT. This gives the protein CASSRRATDTQYF.

Regarding this clonotype: A much larger clone lies one base from this, so it may be a read error. The chain carries TRBV27 and TRBJ2-7, with 8 nucleotides matching TRBD2. CDR1 is MNHEY and CDR2 is SMNVEV in the germline V gene (reference sequence). The V segment lost 6 bases and the J segment 7 bases; nucleotides outside the gene matches: 11. This CDR3 is 14 amino acids long. CDR3 DNA: TGTGCCAGCAGCTTACTAGCGGCCCACAATGAGCAGTACTTC. Protein product: CASSLLAAHNEQYF.

This clonotype was recorded once. The chain combines TRBV29-1 with TRBJ1-2; 11 positions match TRBD1. The CDR3 length is 13 residues. Germline V CDR1 and CDR2: SQVTM, ANQGSEA. V dropped 2 bases and J dropped 7; count of bases not matched to a gene: 3. The CDR3: CSVEWGQGGGYTF. CDR3 in DNA: TGCAGCGTTGAATGGGGACAGGGGGGTGGCTACACCTTC. The complete variable domain, with remaining parts taken from reference TRBV29-1 and TRBJ1-2, reads SAVISQKPSRDICQRGTSLTIQCQVDSQVTMMFWYRQQPGQSLTLIATANQGSEATYESGFVIDKFPISRPNLTFSTLTVSNMSPEDSSIYLCSVEWGQGGGYTFGSGTRLTVV.

Of note for this clonotype: This could be a read error, since a much larger clone is one nucleotide away. This rearrangement joins TRBV12-3 or TRBV12-4 to TRBJ2-3, with D possibly matching TRBD1 (5 bases). The germline V and J ends were trimmed by 6 bases and 3 bases, with 10 bases remaining between them. The length of the CDR3 is 13 residues. The CDR3 spells CASRNSGTDTQYF. CDR3 nucleotides: TGTGCCAGCAGGAACTCAGGGACAGATACGCAGTATTTT.

With regard to this clonotype: Just one base apart from a much larger clone, this may be a read error. The chain uses TRBV5-1 and TRBJ2-3, with TRBD1 identical over 8 bases. Losses at the gene ends were 3 bases for V and 5 bases for J; bases not matched to a gene: 5. This CDR3 is 14 amino acids long. CDR1 and CDR2 (germline): SGHRS, YFSETQ. The CDR3 coding sequence is TGCGCCAGCAGCTCGGACAGGGTAATAGATACGCAGTATTTT. The encoded protein is CASSSDRVIDTQYF.

This clonotype was observed a handful of times. This chain connects TRBV20-1 to TRBJ1-1; 9 bases are a match to TRBD1. The ends lost 3 bases at V and 1 base at J; junction bases unmatched: 6. The CDR3 runs 15 residues. In germline, CDR1 is DFQATT, CDR2 SNEGSKA (reference sequence). The CDR3 nucleotides are TGCAGTGCTAGGCCACAGGGGGCGGGGAACACTGAAGCTTTCTTT. Its translation: CSARPQGAGNTEAFF.

Of note for this clonotype: This sequence may be a read error, since a much larger clone differs from it by one base. The chain employs TRBV12-3 or TRBV12-4 and TRBJ2-5; D call uncertain. CDR3 length: 14 residues. CDR3 in DNA: TGTGCCAACAGTTTAAGTGTGGGGATAGAGACCCAGTACTTC. Translation gives CANSLSVGIETQYF.

This sequence joins TRBV29-1 and TRBJ2-5, with D perhaps TRBD2 (5 bases). V dropped 4 bases and J dropped 5 bases, with 14 bases sitting between them. The V gene's germline CDR1 is SQVTM and CDR2 ANQGSEA. The CDR3 length is 13 residues. The CDR3 loop reads CSVGAGSGETQYF. Here the CDR3 DNA reads TGCAGCGTTGGGGCGGGTTCCGGGGAGACCCAGTACTTC.

There are many counts of this clonotype. The rearrangement uses TRBV3-1 and TRBJ2-7; D assignment may be TRBD1 or TRBD2 (5 bases each). V lost 2 bases, J lost 6 bases, and 8 bases lay in between. Germline assignment: CDR1 LGHDT and CDR2 YNNKEL (reference sequence). The CDR3 contains 12 residues. The CDR3 reads CASSQRGTEQYF. CDR3 in DNA: TGTGCCAGCAGCCAAAGAGGGACCGAGCAGTACTTC.

V is TRBV10-3 and J is TRBJ2-3, with D hard to call. This CDR3 has 14 residues. V was cut by 8 bases and J by 1 base, with 13 bases left in between. Germline V gene sequence: CDR1 ENHRY, CDR2 SYGVKD. The CDR3 DNA reads as TGTGCCATCTCGACTTCGCTCCGCACAGATACGCAGTATTTT. It yields the protein CAISTSLRTDTQYF.

The chain employs TRBV4-2 and TRBJ1-1; the D is unclear. This CDR3 has 14 residues. V dropped 6 bases and J dropped 1 base, with 12 bases sitting between them. CDR1 is LGHNA, CDR2 YNFKEQ, per germline. CDR3 loop: CASSLISENTEAFF. CDR3 bases: TGTGCCAGCAGTCTTATCAGCGAGAACACTGAAGCTTTCTTT.